Presented here are 24 T cell receptor beta chains from one specimen sequenced in a study of T cells in Graves' hyperthyroidism and ophthalmopathy (dated by TCRdb to the late 2010s). The library was made by multiplex PCR. The data were produced on an Illumina HiSeq 2000. The TCR beta CDR3 regions were amplified from the RNA transcripts. A first-round RT-PCR of the TCR CDR3 used the HTBI primer set with the Qiagen OneStep RT-PCR kit. TCRdb itself trimmed the public reads at Q25 with fastp, ran MiXCR and retained productive beta chains. Rows merge per CDR3 protein into single entries with the most common DNA and genes. Counted in this sample were some 600,000 distinct CDR3 sequences; 11% to 15% of them appeared once. 4.5% to 6% of the sample belongs to the ten largest clones. The sample taken for sequencing was blood. These receptors all come from a woman in her 30s with Graves' hyperthyroidism that later progressed to Graves' ophthalmopathy.

CDR3 sequence: CASGESSAQETQYF. In DNA form, the CDR3 reads TGTGCCAGCGGCGAGTCTAGCGCCCAAGAGACCCAGTACTTC. The V gene is TRBV12-3 or TRBV12-4, the J gene TRBJ2-5; TRBD2 might be the D (6 bases). The CDR3 has 14 residues. V shed 8 bases and J shed 1 base, with 14 bases lying between them.

This clonotype has a count of ten or more. The chain combines TRBV6-1 with TRBJ2-1; TRBD2 agrees at 7 bases. Germline CDR1 MNHNS, CDR2 SASEGT. This CDR3 is built from 18 residues. Trimming took 8 bases from V and 0 from J; bases not matched to a gene: 16. The CDR3: CASSPGLAVFSSYNEQFF. The CDR3 DNA is TGTGCCAGCTCCCCGGGGCTAGCGGTCTTTAGCTCCTACAATGAGCAGTTCTTC.

This clonotype has a count of ten or more. The chain has TRBV6-5 and TRBJ1-5; 7 nucleotides align to TRBD1. The CDR3 is made up of 16 amino acids. Per the germline V gene, CDR1 is MNHEY and CDR2 is SVGAGI. Losses at the gene ends were 6 bases for V and 6 bases for J; bases not matched to a gene: 14. CDR3 nucleotide sequence: TGTGCCAGCAGCCGCAACAGGGGCGCAGGGGTTCAGCCCCAGCATTTT. Amino acids: CASSRNRGAGVQPQHF.

This clonotype was seen ten or more times. The rearrangement links TRBV9 to TRBJ2-2; TRBD1 aligns across 7 bases. V gave up 3 bases and J gave up 4 bases; unmatched junction bases: 3. The CDR3 is 14 amino acids. Germline CDR1 reads SGDLS; CDR2 reads YYNGEE. CDR3 in DNA: TGTGCCAGCAGCGCCTCAGGGGGCACCGGGGAGCTGTTTTTT. Protein sequence: CASSASGGTGELFF.

This clonotype was seen ten or more times. The chain employs TRBV14 and TRBJ2-7, with D possibly being TRBD2 (7 bases). The germline V gene has CDR1 SGHDN and CDR2 FVKESK. There are 15 residues in the CDR3. V was shortened by 1 base and J by 3 bases, with 13 bases between the two germline ends. CDR3 bases: TGTGCCAGCAGCCAAGGGGCAGGGGAGGGCTACGAGCAGTACTTC. This sequence encodes CASSQGAGEGYEQYF.

This clonotype was picked up many times. The V and J genes are TRBV20-1 and TRBJ1-1; 7 positions match TRBD1. Germline CDR1 and CDR2: DFQATT and SNEGSKA (reference sequence). There are 12 residues in the CDR3. The V segment lost 5 bases and the J segment 8 bases; nucleotides outside the gene matches: 8. The CDR3 DNA follows: TGCAGTGCTTATTCGGACAGGATCGAAGCTTTCTTT. It is translated as CSAYSDRIEAFF.

At least ten counts were recorded for this clonotype. The chain carries TRBV12-3 or TRBV12-4 and TRBJ2-5, with TRBD2 matching 7 bases. V gave up 6 bases and J gave up 4 bases; unmatched junction bases: 5. The CDR3 consists of 13 residues. The CDR3 protein is CASSRTSGETQYF. CDR3 sequence (DNA): TGTGCCAGCAGCCGGACTAGTGGAGAGACCCAGTACTTC.

This clonotype was recorded at least ten times. The V gene is TRBV12-3 or TRBV12-4, the J gene TRBJ2-1, with D uncertain. Deletions cut 1 base from V and 5 bases from J, with 6 bases between. CDR3 length equals 13 residues. The DNA of the CDR3 is TGTGCCAGCAGTTTAGACCTAAACAATGAGCAGTTCTTC. It is translated as CASSLDLNNEQFF.

The sample holds a few counts of this clonotype. The chain carries TRBV20-1 and TRBJ1-2; D remains ambiguous. The CDR3 length is 13 residues. Germline V gives CDR1 DFQATT, CDR2 SNEGSKA (reference sequence). V was pared by 4 bases and J by 1 base, with 10 bases between. Here the CDR3 reads CSATRVGNYGYTF. In DNA, the CDR3 is TGCAGTGCTACAAGGGTCGGTAACTATGGCTACACCTTC.

This clonotype occurred many times. The V call is TRBV20-1, the J call TRBJ1-1, with D possibly being TRBD1 (5 bases). The V end lost 6 bases, the J end lost 3 bases, and 17 bases lay between the germline ends. The CDR3 runs to 14 residues. The V gene's germline CDR1 is DFQATT and CDR2 SNEGSKA (reference sequence). CDR3 DNA sequence: TGCAGTGCCCCGGGGGATCGTGGCCACACTGAAGCTTTCTTT. It specifies CSAPGDRGHTEAFF.

In this sample, this clonotype turned up many times. V is TRBV20-1 and J is TRBJ2-3; TRBD2 matches at 11 bases. With V trimmed by 3 bases and J by 5 bases, 7 bases remained unmatched. Germline CDR1 and CDR2: DFQATT and SNEGSKA (reference sequence). The CDR3 loop spans 15 amino acids. CDR3 protein: CSASPGTSGRDTQYF. The CDR3 DNA reads TGCAGTGCTAGTCCGGGGACTAGCGGCAGAGATACGCAGTATTTT.

This clonotype came up many times. The V gene is TRBV28, the J gene TRBJ1-1, with D hard to call. The V gene's germline CDR1 is MDHEN and CDR2 SYDVKM. Trimming stripped 2 bases from V and 8 bases from J, with 12 bases between. This CDR3 comprises 13 residues. The DNA of the CDR3 is TGTGCCAGCAGTTTAACGTCGGCCCGGGAAGCTTTCTTT. Residues: CASSLTSAREAFF. Full variable domain (outside the CDR3, taken from reference TRBV28 and TRBJ1-1): DVKVTQSSRYLVKRTGEKVFLECVQDMDHENMFWYRQDPGLGLRLIYFSYDVKMKEKGDIPEGYSVSREKKERFSLILESASTNQTSMYLCASSLTSAREAFFGQGTRLTVV.

CDR3 in amino acids: CASSMGQGIRTQYF. Written as DNA, the CDR3 is TGTGCCAGCAGCATGGGACAGGGGATAAGGACCCAGTACTTC. The chain couples TRBV28 to TRBJ2-5, with 10 bases aligning to TRBD1. Germline V gives CDR1 MDHEN, CDR2 SYDVKM. V trimming: 6 bases; J trimming: 7 bases; junction bases outside the gene matches: 8. The CDR3 sequence is 14 residues long.

The rearrangement uses TRBV20-1 and TRBJ2-4, with a weak D call TRBD2 (6 bases). V was shortened by 1 base and J by 4 bases, with 11 bases between the two germline ends. This CDR3 contains 14 residues. Germline CDR1 is DFQATT and CDR2 is SNEGSKA (reference sequence). The CDR3 nucleotides are TGCAGTGCTAGAGCGGGCGGGGTGAAAAACATTCAGTACTTC. Its translation: CSARAGGVKNIQYF.

This clonotype was picked up many times. The CDR3 is CASSRVEANYGYTF. CDR3 nucleotide sequence: TGTGCCAGCAGCCGGGTAGAAGCTAACTATGGCTACACCTTC. This rearrangement joins TRBV3-1 to TRBJ1-2; D is uncertain. Trimming left V 4 bases short and J 0 bases short, with 9 bases between. The CDR3 has 14 residues. Per the germline V gene, CDR1 is LGHDT and CDR2 is YNNKEL (reference sequence).

This clonotype appeared many times. This chain links TRBV12-3 or TRBV12-4 with TRBJ2-1; 7 bases fit TRBD2. J lost 6 bases, V lost 5 bases, and 13 bases had no gene match. The CDR3 consists of 16 residues. CDR3 nucleotide sequence: TGTGCCAGCAGTCCGCGTGGGGCGGGAGACCTCAATGAGCAGTTCTTC. Protein sequence: CASSPRGAGDLNEQFF.

J is TRBJ2-1 and V is TRBV29-1, with no clear D. V was shortened by 3 bases and J by 14 bases, with 11 bases between the two germline ends. The CDR3 sequence is 10 residues long. CDR1 and CDR2 (germline): SQVTM, ANQGSEA. The CDR3: CSVDSTKEFF. CDR3 bases: TGCAGCGTTGACAGTACTAAAGAGTTCTTC.

This clonotype has more than one count but fewer than ten. A far larger clone is one base from this, pointing to a likely read error. As DNA, the CDR3 is TGTGCCAGCAGTTTATTCGATACGCAGTATTTT. Its translation is CASSLFDTQYF. This chain uses TRBV12-3 or TRBV12-4 with TRBJ2-3; D unresolved. The CDR3 is 11 amino acids. The germline V and J ends were trimmed by 2 bases and 6 bases, with 3 bases remaining between them.

This clonotype came up many times. The chain combines TRBV10-1 with TRBJ2-1, with 9 bases identical to TRBD2. The CDR3 sequence is 15 residues long. Germline CDR1 and CDR2: WNHNN and SYGVQD (reference sequence). The trim removed 1 base at V and 8 bases at J, leaving 6 bases unmatched. CDR3 sequence (DNA): TGCGCCAGCAGTGAGTTGGCTAGCGGGATCCATGAGCAGTTCTTC. It encodes CASSELASGIHEQFF.

The table lists this clonotype with many counts. This chain uses TRBV10-3 with TRBJ2-7; possible D gene TRBD2, 6 bases. V was cut by 6 bases and J by 3 bases, with 15 bases left in between. Per germline, CDR1 ENHRY and CDR2 SYGVKD. This CDR3 is 14 amino acids long. The CDR3 sequence is CAIREGTVSYEQYF. For the CDR3, the DNA is TGTGCCATCAGGGAGGGAACAGTCAGCTACGAGCAGTACTTC.

This clonotype occurred many times. In nucleotides, the CDR3 is TGTGCCAGCAGTTATCCGAAGGACGGAGTTGACACTGAAGCTTTCTTT. The encoded protein is CASSYPKDGVDTEAFF. The V call is TRBV6-2 or TRBV6-3, the J call TRBJ1-1; D is unresolved. Germline CDR1 MNHEY, CDR2 SVGEGT. V was clipped by 3 bases and J by 3 bases, with 17 bases between them. The CDR3 is 16 amino acids.

There are many counts of this clonotype. The CDR3 loop reads CATSRDPYNEQFF. Here the CDR3 DNA reads TGTGCCACTTCGCGGGACCCCTACAATGAGCAGTTCTTC. The chain uses TRBV9 and TRBJ2-1; a weak D match, TRBD2 (6 bases). The V gene's germline CDR1 is SGDLS and CDR2 YYNGEE. Trimming removed 9 bases at V and 2 bases at J, with 12 bases between. The CDR3 is 13 residues long. Using reference TRBV9 and TRBJ2-1 for the parts outside the CDR3, the full variable domain is DSGVTQTPKHLITATGQRVTLRCSPRSGDLSVYWYQQSLDQGLQFLIQYYNGEERAKGNILERFSAQQFPDLHSELNLSSLELGDSALYFCATSRDPYNEQFFGPGTRLTVL.

The chain is built from TRBV3-1 and TRBJ1-1; the D is unclear. The CDR3 runs 15 residues. Germline assignment: CDR1 LGHDT and CDR2 YNNKEL (reference sequence). The ends were cut back, 1 base at V and 1 base at J, with 10 bases in the middle. CDR3 in amino acids: CASSQGLITNTEAFF. The CDR3, as DNA: TGTGCCAGCAGCCAAGGTTTGATAACGAACACTGAAGCTTTCTTT.

This clonotype was seen ten or more times. The chain joins TRBV2 to TRBJ2-3; 9 nucleotides align to TRBD1. Trimming at V came to 7 bases and at J to 0 bases, leaving 11 bases not matched to a gene. The germline CDR1 and CDR2 sequences are SNHLY and FYNNEI. The CDR3 runs 17 residues. The CDR3 spells CASTILGTGTSTDTQYF. DNA for the CDR3: TGTGCCAGCACCATCCTAGGGACAGGGACTAGCACAGATACGCAGTATTTT.